This TCR beta chain was captured in a study of T cell responses to AZD1222 COVID-19 vaccine (dated by TCRdb to about 2021). Context from the whole study: AZD1222 recipients whose second dose came at about 4 weeks and those whose second dose came at about 12 weeks were combined into one group, since spike-specific TCR depth and breadth did not differ between the two schedules. Trial participants were enrolled by age into subgroups of 18-55, 56-69 and 70-plus years, and about 150, 27 and 61 TCR-sequenced participants, respectively, were included in these subgroups. TCR sequencing covered 233 trial participants: about 210 given two doses of AZD1222 and 26 given two doses of MenACWY control vaccine.

The study at large found these results: After two AZD1222 doses, both the breadth and the depth of spike-specific TCRs were significantly higher than at day 0 and than in MenACWY recipients. Participants were mostly white British, with more females than males. The authors suggested clonal diversity may have been underestimated. Only five to seven AZD1222 recipients were SARS-CoV-2 seropositive at baseline, limiting conclusions about previously exposed vaccinees. Epitopes outside the regions mutated in the B.1.351 and B.1.1.7 variants were reportedly recognized by nearly half of the unique spike-specific TCRs. In the small 56-69-year group, the increase in depth fell short of significance, most likely because of low power. Vaccine-associated CD4 TCRs spanned the whole spike protein, with dominant responses in regions 160-218 and 743-854. No day 14 peak-response samples were available, so repertoires were characterized only after the peak T cell response.

What the time point label conveys for this sample: baseline before first vaccination. Vaccinee samples were obtained from the UK trials COV001 and COV002, which included a single-blind randomized controlled phase 2/3 trial of AZD1222 (ChAdOx1 nCoV-19) in healthy adults. Trial participant PBMC samples were collected at day 0 and day 28 after the second dose for TCRbeta chain sequencing. Remarks on this clone: There is no known antigen for this receptor. No base quality values were provided; no much bigger clone lies one nucleotide off.

The CDR3 regions of human TCRbeta chains were subjected to immunosequencing. The published analysis was carried out like this. TCRs in the repertoires were matched against a reference library of SARS-CoV-2-specific TCRs that had been generated with the MIRA antigen-specificity platform. Breadth meant the fraction of unique TCRs that were SARS-CoV-2-associated, whereas depth meant the fraction of total T cells that were SARS-CoV-2-associated. Using the MIRA data, every spike-specific TCR was mapped to the spike region that the TCR reacted to and assigned to either a CD4 or a CD8 class. Log10-transformed breadth and depth values were compared by one-way ANOVA with Sidak's multiple comparisons tests. Sourced from immuneACCESS, this table was stored by TCRdb with only in-frame sequences that have V and J called. A share of the clones is absent; for the studies checked, an unresolved V gene accounts for under half, and the remainder has no known explanation. D and trimming come from the DNA, and the V and J calls and clone size come from that table. The sample has under 150,000 clones on record, 90% to 95% of them singletons. The ten biggest clones cover roughly 4.9% of the sample.

The source is an adult in good health. Sample: peripheral blood, taken on day 0 of AZD1222 vaccination.

CDR3 sequence: CASSEDSSRYGYTF. In nucleotides, the sequence is TGTGCCAGCAGTGAGGACAGTTCCCGGTATGGCTACACCTTC. The chain was built from TRBV2 and TRBJ1-2; TRBD1 could be the D gene, as 6 bases match. Counted from cysteine to phenylalanine, this CDR3 has 14 amino acids. The only DNA kept is the CDR3, 42 bases in frame from the first base. The germline V gene gives CDR1 as SNHLY and CDR2 as FYNNEI. V is shortened by 3 bases, J by 5 bases, and the region joining them spans 13 bases.